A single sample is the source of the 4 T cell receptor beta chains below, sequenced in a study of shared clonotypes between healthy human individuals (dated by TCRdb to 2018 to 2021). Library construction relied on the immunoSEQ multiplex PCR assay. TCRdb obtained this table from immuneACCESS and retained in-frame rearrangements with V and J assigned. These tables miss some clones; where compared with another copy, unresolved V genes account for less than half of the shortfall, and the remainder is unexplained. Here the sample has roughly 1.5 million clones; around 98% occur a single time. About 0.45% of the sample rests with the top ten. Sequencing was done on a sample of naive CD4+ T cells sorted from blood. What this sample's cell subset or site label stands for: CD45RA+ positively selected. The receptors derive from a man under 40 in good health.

This chain's CDR3 is CASSPSVAGGYEQYF. CDR3 bases: TGCGCCAGCAGTCCCTCGGTAGCGGGAGGGTACGAGCAGTACTTC. The V gene is TRBV10-1, the J gene TRBJ2-7; 11 bases are shared with TRBD2. The J segment lost 4 bases and the V segment lost 5 bases, leaving 7 bases of the junction unmatched. The CDR3 runs to 15 residues. In germline, CDR1 is WNHNN, CDR2 SYGVQD (reference sequence).

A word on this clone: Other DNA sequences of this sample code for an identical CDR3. The CDR3 loop reads CASSLFQGTDTQYF. DNA for the CDR3: TGTGCCAGCAGCTTGTTCCAGGGCACAGATACGCAGTATTTT. The J gene is TRBJ2-3, the V gene TRBV5-6, with no clear D. Deletions cut 1 base from V and 1 base from J, with 7 bases between. Germline V lookup: CDR1 SGHDT, CDR2 YYEEEE. The CDR3 loop spans 14 amino acids.

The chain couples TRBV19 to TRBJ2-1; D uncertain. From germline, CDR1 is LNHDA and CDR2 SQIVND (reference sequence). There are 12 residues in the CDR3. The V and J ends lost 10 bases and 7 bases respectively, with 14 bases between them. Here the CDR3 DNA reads TGTGCCACCTCCTTTTTTATGAATGAGCAGTTCTTC. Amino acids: CATSFFMNEQFF.

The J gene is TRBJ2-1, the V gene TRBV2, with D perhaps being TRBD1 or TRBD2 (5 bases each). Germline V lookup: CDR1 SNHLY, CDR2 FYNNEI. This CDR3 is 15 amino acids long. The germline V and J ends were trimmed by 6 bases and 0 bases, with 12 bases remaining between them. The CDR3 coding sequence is TGTGCCAGCAGAACCGGGACGAGCTCCTACAATGAGCAGTTCTTC. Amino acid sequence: CASRTGTSSYNEQFF. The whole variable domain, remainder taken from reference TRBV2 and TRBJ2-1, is EPEVTQTPSHQVTQMGQEVILRCVPISNHLYFYWYRQILGQKVEFLVSFYNNEISEKSEIFDDQFSVERPDGSNFTLKIRSTKLEDSAMYFCASRTGTSSYNEQFFGPGTRLTVL.